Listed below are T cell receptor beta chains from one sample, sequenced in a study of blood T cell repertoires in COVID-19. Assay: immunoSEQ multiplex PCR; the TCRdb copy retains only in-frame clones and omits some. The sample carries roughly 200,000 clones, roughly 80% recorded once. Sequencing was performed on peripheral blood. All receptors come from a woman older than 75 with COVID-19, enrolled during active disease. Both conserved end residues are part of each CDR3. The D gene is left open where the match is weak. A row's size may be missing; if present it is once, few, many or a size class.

DNA: TGCGCCAGCAGCTTGGTCCAGGGGGCGGCCGGGGAGCTGTTTTTT; CDR3: CASSLVQGAAGELFF; V: TRBV5-1; J: TRBJ2-2; size: NA; D: TRBD1
DNA: TGTGCCAGCAGCCAAGAGGGCGGGGCTAAGGGCTACACCTTC; CDR3: CASSQEGGAKGYTF; V: TRBV3-1/TRBV3-2; J: TRBJ1-2; size: NA; D: NA
DNA: TGTGCCATCACCAGTCAGGGGGGCTCCTACAATGAGCAGTTCTTC; CDR3: CAITSQGGSYNEQFF; V: TRBV10-3; J: TRBJ2-1; size: NA; D: NA
DNA: TGTGCCATCAGTCCCTATCGTGAGAGTGTCGGAAACACCATATATTTT; CDR3: CAISPYRESVGNTIYF; V: TRBV10-3; J: TRBJ1-3; size: NA; D: NA
DNA: TGTGCCAGCAGCGTCAAAAATTCACCCCTCCACTTT; CDR3: CASSVKNSPLHF; V: TRBV3-1/TRBV3-2; J: TRBJ1-6; size: NA; D: NA
DNA: TGTGCCAGCAGCCAAGCACAGGGTAACCCCTACGAGCAGTACTTC; CDR3: CASSQAQGNPYEQYF; V: TRBV3-1/TRBV3-2; J: TRBJ2-7; size: once; D: NA
DNA: TGTGCCAGCAGTTTAGGCAGTAACTATGGCTACACCTTC; CDR3: CASSLGSNYGYTF; V: TRBV12-3/TRBV12-4; J: TRBJ1-2; size: NA; D: NA
DNA: TGTGCCATCAGTGAGGGTTACGGGTATGGCTACACCTTC; CDR3: CAISEGYGYGYTF; V: TRBV10-3; J: TRBJ1-2; size: NA; D: NA
DNA: TGTGCCAGCAGCCAGCCGTCTGGGGCATTGGGAACTGAAGCTTTCTTT; CDR3: CASSQPSGALGTEAFF; V: TRBV3-1/TRBV3-2; J: TRBJ1-1; size: NA; D: NA
DNA: TGTGCCAGTAGTATTGGGACAGGGGATCAGCCCCAGCATTTT; CDR3: CASSIGTGDQPQHF; V: TRBV19; J: TRBJ1-5; size: NA; D: TRBD1
DNA: TGTGCCAGCAGCTCCGGCAGCGGGGGGGCTTTCTACGAGCAGTACTTC; CDR3: CASSSGSGGAFYEQYF; V: TRBV7-2; J: TRBJ2-7; size: NA; D: TRBD2
DNA: TGTGCCAGCAGCCAAGGAGATTTCGCGGGGCTCAGTGAAAAACTGTTTTTT; CDR3: CASSQGDFAGLSEKLFF; V: TRBV14; J: TRBJ1-4; size: NA; D: NA
DNA: TGTGCCACCAGCAGGAGAGCGGGGGGGCAAACAGATACGCAGTATTTT; CDR3: CATSRRAGGQTDTQYF; V: TRBV15; J: TRBJ2-3; size: NA; D: TRBD2
DNA: TGTGCCATCAGTGAAGGCGCGGGGGGGCTCACCGGGGAGCTGTTTTTT; CDR3: CAISEGAGGLTGELFF; V: TRBV10-3; J: TRBJ2-2; size: NA; D: TRBD2
DNA: TGTGCCGTGAGCCCTGAGACAGGGGGCAAGGCAGATACGCAGTATTTT; CDR3: CAVSPETGGKADTQYF; V: TRBV19; J: TRBJ2-3; size: NA; D: TRBD1
DNA: TGTGCCAGCAGTTTTGCAGCGGGGGAGCTCACGCAGTATTTT; CDR3: CASSFAAGELTQYF; V: TRBV28; J: TRBJ2-3; size: once; D: TRBD2
DNA: TGCAGCGTTGAAGGCGTCAGGGGGGAAGAGACCCAGTACTTC; CDR3: CSVEGVRGEETQYF; V: TRBV29-1; J: TRBJ2-5; size: NA; D: NA